The present T cell receptor beta chain was sequenced within a study of T cell responses to AZD1222 COVID-19 vaccine. Produced via immunoSEQ multiplex PCR; TCRdb's table is partial and in-frame only. The profile shows about 130,000 clones, 90% of them singletons. Trimming left V 3 bases short and J 9 bases short, with 13 bases between. Germline V gene lookup returns CDR1 SGHNT and CDR2 YYREEE (reference sequence). The CDR3 sequence is 14 residues long. This clone appeared once. Its specificity is unknown. Study-level results: Repertoires were obtained solely post-peak T cell response. A rise in Spike-specific TCR breadth and depth followed two AZD1222 doses. Regions 160-218 and 743-854 held dominance among vaccine-associated CD4 TCRs, which spanned spike.

The chain is built from TRBV5-4 and TRBJ1-6; no clear D gene. This specimen consisted of peripheral blood, obtained on day 0 of AZD1222 vaccination. The clonotype comes from an adult in good health. The CDR3 coding sequence is TGTGCCAGCAGCTCCCAAACCCCGGGTTCACCCCTCCACTTT. Amino acids: CASSSQTPGSPLHF.